The 23 T cell receptor beta chains below come from one sample, sequenced in a study of cytomegalovirus exposure and HLA in healthy donors. Only in-frame clones appear in the TCRdb table, and some are missing; sequencing was by immunoSEQ multiplex PCR. In the table there are 70,000 or so clones, roughly 94% of which are singletons. The sequencing sample was made of PBMCs. The receptors originated from a woman aged 18-29 years in good health and CMV-seropositive.

The rearrangement joins TRBV19 to TRBJ2-1; 7 nucleotides agree with TRBD1. Trimming took 1 base from V and 9 from J; bases not matched to a gene: 9. Germline CDR1 is LNHDA and CDR2 is SQIVND (reference sequence). This CDR3 contains 15 residues. As DNA, the CDR3 is TGTGCCAGTAGTATAGGTACCAACAGGGGTAGTGAGCAGTTCTTC. This encodes CASSIGTNRGSEQFF.

The chain uses TRBV7-2 and TRBJ2-7, with TRBD2 matching over 15 bases. J lost 1 base, V lost 2 bases, and 6 bases had no gene match. The germline gives CDR1 SGHTA, CDR2 FQGNSA. CDR3 length: 18 residues. The CDR3 is CASSLRGTSGRWSYEQYF. The CDR3 nucleotides read TGTGCCAGCAGCTTAAGGGGGACTAGCGGGAGGTGGTCCTACGAGCAGTACTTC.

J is TRBJ1-2 and V is TRBV29-1; D perhaps matches TRBD1 (6 bases). In germline, CDR1 is SQVTM, CDR2 ANQGSEA. Trimming removed 3 bases at V and 9 bases at J, with 17 bases between. CDR3 length: 13 amino acids. The CDR3 sequence: CSVDVQGSGRYTF. In DNA form, the CDR3 reads TGCAGCGTTGACGTACAGGGCAGCGGCCGCTACACCTTC.

V is TRBV27 and J is TRBJ1-1, with D unresolved. Trimming pared 5 bases from V and 0 bases from J, leaving 7 bases between. The CDR3 has 13 residues. Germline CDR1 reads MNHEY; CDR2 reads SMNVEV (reference sequence). CDR3 sequence (DNA): TGTGCCAGCAGTAGCCCCATGAACACTGAAGCTTTCTTT. Protein sequence: CASSSPMNTEAFF.

This chain connects TRBV25-1 to TRBJ2-3; TRBD2 aligns across 16 bases. The junction had 6 bases not matched to a gene; V was cut back by 6 bases and J by 6 bases. In germline, CDR1 is MGHDK, CDR2 SYGVNS. This CDR3 contains 16 residues. DNA for the CDR3: TGTGCCAGCAGCGGGACTAGCGGGGGGGGTGGGGATACGCAGTATTTT. Residues: CASSGTSGGGGDTQYF.

V is TRBV14 and J is TRBJ2-7; possible D gene TRBD2, 6 bases. The CDR3 is 15 residues long. Trimming took off 2 bases at V and 5 bases at J, with 16 bases between the two ends. Per the germline V gene, CDR1 is SGHDN and CDR2 is FVKESK. CDR3 DNA sequence: TGTGCCAGCAGCCAACTTGGAGGGGTTAACGACGAGCAGTACTTC. Translation gives CASSQLGGVNDEQYF.

The rearrangement links TRBV10-3 to TRBJ1-4; weak D call: TRBD1 (5 bases). Germline lookup yields CDR1 ENHRY and CDR2 SYGVKD. V gave up 3 bases and J gave up 10 bases, with 12 bases separating them. The CDR3 is 13 residues long. The DNA for the CDR3 is TGTGCCATCAGTGATAGGCAGGGAGGAAAACTGTTTTTT. Residues: CAISDRQGGKLFF.

The chain couples TRBV7-8 to TRBJ2-5; D is perhaps TRBD2 (6 bases). The CDR3 consists of 15 residues. The germline V gene has CDR1 SGHVS and CDR2 FQNEAQ. V was shortened by 4 bases and J by 5 bases, with 17 bases between the two germline ends. Written as DNA, the CDR3 is TGTGCCAGCAGCTCCCGTCGGGCGGGAAGGGAGACCCAGTACTTC. It yields the protein CASSSRRAGRETQYF.

V usage is TRBV6-5 and J usage is TRBJ1-1; D unclear. Germline CDR1 and CDR2: MNHEY and SVGAGI. The V and J ends lost 0 bases and 2 bases respectively, with 7 bases between them. The CDR3 runs to 14 residues. As DNA, the CDR3 is TGTGCCAGCAGTTACTCGGAGGGTAACACTGAAGCTTTCTTT. It codes for CASSYSEGNTEAFF.

The chain couples TRBV19 to TRBJ2-6, with D possibly matching TRBD2 (5 bases). CDR3 size: 16 residues. Germline values: CDR1 LNHDA, CDR2 SQIVND (reference sequence). V dropped 6 bases and J dropped 0 bases, with 12 bases sitting between them. CDR3 residues: CASSLSGFSGANVLTF. CDR3 in DNA: TGTGCCAGTAGCCTTTCGGGATTCTCTGGGGCCAACGTCCTGACTTTC.

Only one count was recorded for this clone. The chain employs TRBV2 and TRBJ2-7; 15 bases match TRBD2. V trimming: 6 bases; J trimming: 3 bases; junction bases outside the gene matches: 0. Germline V gene lookup returns CDR1 SNHLY and CDR2 FYNNEI. This CDR3 region has 14 residues. The CDR3 bases are TGTGCCAGCAGGGGACTAGCGGGGGGCTACGAGCAGTACTTC. Translating it yields CASRGLAGGYEQYF. Using reference TRBV2 and TRBJ2-7 for the parts outside the CDR3, the full variable domain is EPEVTQTPSHQVTQMGQEVILRCVPISNHLYFYWYRQILGQKVEFLVSFYNNEISEKSEIFDDQFSVERPDGSNFTLKIRSTKLEDSAMYFCASRGLAGGYEQYFGPGTRLTVT.

J is TRBJ2-5 and V is TRBV7-9; 9 nucleotides align to TRBD2. The CDR3 loop spans 15 amino acids. The germline V gene encodes CDR1 SEHNR and CDR2 FQNEAQ (reference sequence). The trim removed 5 bases at V and 4 bases at J, leaving 8 bases unmatched. CDR3 nucleotides: TGTGCCAGCAGCCAAGACGGCGGGAGGGCAGAGACCCAGTACTTC. The encoded protein is CASSQDGGRAETQYF.

CDR3 loop: CAIRKDRADTQYF. CDR3 nucleotide sequence: TGTGCCATCAGGAAGGACAGGGCAGATACGCAGTATTTT. V usage is TRBV10-3 and J usage is TRBJ2-3; 8 bases map to TRBD1. Looked up from germline, CDR1 is ENHRY and CDR2 is SYGVKD. This CDR3 spans 13 amino acids. V shed 6 bases, J shed 4 bases, and the junction held 3 bases outside the gene matches.

The genes are TRBV7-2 and TRBJ1-2; 7 nucleotides line up with TRBD1. Per the germline V gene, CDR1 is SGHTA and CDR2 is FQGNSA. This CDR3 contains 14 residues. Trimming removed 5 bases from V and 4 bases from J; junction bases left unmatched: 7. CDR3 region: CASSTQQGTYGYTF. The DNA for the CDR3 is TGTGCCAGCAGCACTCAACAGGGGACCTATGGCTACACCTTC. Full variable domain (missing parts from reference TRBV7-2 and TRBJ1-2): GAGVSQSPSNKVTEKGKDVELRCDPISGHTALYWYRQSLGQGLEFLIYFQGNSAPDKSGLPSDRFSAERTGGSVSTLTIQRTQQEDSAVYLCASSTQQGTYGYTFGSGTRLTVV.

The chain joins TRBV6-1 to TRBJ2-2; 8 bases line up with TRBD2. V lost 2 bases, J lost 1 base, and 0 bases stayed unmatched. CDR3 length: 15 residues. CDR1 and CDR2 (germline): MNHNS, SASEGT. Here the CDR3 reads CASSELAGNTGELFF. The CDR3 region has the DNA TGTGCCAGCAGTGAACTAGCGGGGAACACCGGGGAGCTGTTTTTT.

This chain links TRBV5-6 with TRBJ2-5; TRBD2 aligns across 10 bases. CDR1 SGHDT and CDR2 YYEEEE come from the germline V gene. V lost 0 bases and J lost 5; bases outside the gene matches: 10. The CDR3 is made up of 17 amino acids. This CDR3 reads CASSLVLAGGASETQYF. CDR3 coding DNA: TGTGCCAGCAGCTTGGTCTTAGCGGGAGGCGCCTCGGAGACCCAGTACTTC.

The V call is TRBV2, the J call TRBJ1-6; TRBD1 matches 7 bases. J gave up 8 bases and V 2 bases, and 6 bases lay outside the gene matches. The CDR3 runs to 15 residues. CDR1 and CDR2 (germline): SNHLY, FYNNEI. In DNA form, the CDR3 reads TGTGCCAGCAGTGAAAGAGAGGGGGCTCATTCACCCCTCCACTTT. It is translated as CASSEREGAHSPLHF.

This clone was observed a handful of times. The chain has TRBV9 and TRBJ1-4; 9 positions agree with TRBD1. V lost 4 bases, J lost 7 bases, and 8 bases stayed unmatched. CDR1 SGDLS and CDR2 YYNGEE come from the germline V gene. The CDR3 consists of 15 residues. DNA for the CDR3: TGTGCCAGCAGCACGCGGACAGGGGAAGGTGAAAAACTGTTTTTT. It translates to CASSTRTGEGEKLFF.

The count of this clone is one. V is TRBV7-9 and J is TRBJ2-7; D uncertain. Germline loops: CDR1 SEHNR, CDR2 FQNEAQ (reference sequence). This CDR3 region has 14 residues. Between the trimmed V and J ends, which lost 5 bases and 0 bases, there was a span of 11 bases. In DNA, the CDR3 is TGTGCCAGCAGCCTCTCGGTAGCCTCCTACGAGCAGTACTTC. Translating gives CASSLSVASYEQYF. The complete variable domain, with remaining parts taken from reference TRBV7-9 and TRBJ2-7, reads DTGVSQNPRHKITKRGQNVTFRCDPISEHNRLYWYRQTLGQGPEFLTYFQNEAQLEKSRLLSDRFSAERPKGSFSTLEIQRTEQGDSAMYLCASSLSVASYEQYFGPGTRLTVT.

The chain links TRBV13 to TRBJ1-1, with D possibly TRBD1 on 6 matching bases. Trimming took 0 bases from V and 4 from J, leaving 9 bases between them. The CDR3 has 14 residues. Germline V gene lookup returns CDR1 PRHDT and CDR2 FYEKMQ (reference sequence). In DNA, the CDR3 is TGTGCCAGCAGCTTAGGATCAGGGGCCACTGAAGCTTTCTTT. Its translation: CASSLGSGATEAFF.

This chain links TRBV4-2 with TRBJ2-7; 9 bases match TRBD2. J gave up 3 bases and V 6 bases, and 9 bases lay outside the gene matches. The CDR3 loop spans 15 amino acids. The germline CDR1 and CDR2 sequences are LGHNA and YNFKEQ. In nucleotides, the CDR3 is TGTGCCAGCAGTTTGGGGACTAGCCCATTCTACGAGCAGTACTTC. Amino acid sequence: CASSLGTSPFYEQYF.

The genes are TRBV30 and TRBJ1-3; D is unresolved. Germline assignment: CDR1 GTSNPN and CDR2 SVGIG (reference sequence). V was trimmed by 8 bases and J by 1 base, leaving 12 bases between them. The CDR3 sequence is 13 residues long. CDR3 bases: TGTGCCAGCACCCCAGGATCTGGAAACACCATATATTTT. Encoded protein: CASTPGSGNTIYF.

This sequence joins TRBV6-6 and TRBJ1-1, with 7 bases lining up with TRBD1. The germline gives CDR1 MNHNY, CDR2 SVGAGI (reference sequence). The V segment lost 4 bases and the J segment 3 bases; nucleotides outside the gene matches: 8. The CDR3 is 15 amino acids. The CDR3 loop reads CASSSQGSGHTEAFF. CDR3 DNA sequence: TGTGCCAGCAGTTCACAGGGGTCTGGGCACACTGAAGCTTTCTTT.